This T cell receptor beta chain was sequenced in a study of blood T cell repertoires in COVID-19. Study details: Whether acute or convalescent, the COVID-19 samples came from the United States, Italy and Spain.

The repertoire was sequenced with immunoSEQ multiplex PCR; TCRdb's copy has only in-frame clones and lacks some. This sample has more than 150,000 clones; about 84% occur once, and the top ten carry approximately 7.1%. The CDR3 sequence is 16 residues long. V lost 5 bases and J lost 2, with 18 bases in between. Germline-derived CDR1 and CDR2 are LNHNV and YYDKDF (reference sequence). The source material was peripheral blood. V and J are TRBV15 and TRBJ2-5, with D maybe TRBD2 (6 bases). The TCR originated in a human donor in a cohort sampled during active COVID-19. The DNA for the CDR3 is TGTGCCACCAGCTTCCCGGGGCGGGGCCAGCAAGAGACCCAGTACTTC. Translation gives CATSFPGRGQQETQYF.